Sequencing of this T cell receptor beta chain was carried out in a study of T cells in Graves' hyperthyroidism and ophthalmopathy. Overall study: Before any treatment, at initial diagnosis, peripheral blood was collected. General study results and limits: Most expanded thyroid clonotypes above 0.001 also appeared in blood. Model-based prediction identified ophthalmopathy a median 6.5 months prior to its onset.

Uncontrolled infections, other autoimmune diseases, pregnancy or lactation led to exclusion of patients. This clonotype was seen repeatedly, ten times or more. Its antigen remains unidentified. The V gene lost 0 bases and the J gene lost 4 bases, with 10 bases spanning the gap. Germline V gene lookup returns CDR1 SGHTS and CDR2 YDEGEE. The CDR3 loop spans 14 amino acids. Amplification targeted TCR beta CDR3 regions from RNA transcripts. Initially, a first-round RT-PCR of the TCR CDR3 employed the HTBI primer set. Each CDR3 protein gets one entry after TCRdb re-called the multiplex PCR reads with MiXCR. This table has 600,000 to 800,000 distinct CDR3 sequences, 35% appearing once.

The material sequenced was blood. The rearrangement links TRBV5-8 to TRBJ1-2; no reliable D call. This TCR was sampled from a woman aged 40-49 years with Graves' hyperthyroidism. The CDR3 reads CASSLAWGSYGYTF. In nucleotides, the CDR3 is TGTGCCAGCAGCTTGGCCTGGGGTAGCTATGGCTACACCTTC.